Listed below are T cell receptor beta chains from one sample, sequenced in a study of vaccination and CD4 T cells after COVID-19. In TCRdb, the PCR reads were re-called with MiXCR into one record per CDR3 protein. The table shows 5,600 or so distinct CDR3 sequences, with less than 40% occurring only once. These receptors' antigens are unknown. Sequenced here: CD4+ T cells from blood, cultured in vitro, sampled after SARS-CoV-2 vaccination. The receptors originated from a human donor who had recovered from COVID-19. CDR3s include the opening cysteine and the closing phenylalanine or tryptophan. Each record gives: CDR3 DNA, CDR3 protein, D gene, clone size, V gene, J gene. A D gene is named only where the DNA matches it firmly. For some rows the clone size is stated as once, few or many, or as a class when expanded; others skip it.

TGCAGTGCTCGAAAGGGGGGTCGGTACGAGCAGTACTTC	CSARKGGRYEQYF	NA	few	TRBV20-1	TRBJ2-7
TGCAGTGCAGCGAACACGGAGACCCAGTACTTC	CSAANTETQYF	NA	large	TRBV20-1	TRBJ2-5
TGCAGTGCTAGAAAGGGCGGGACTAGCTCTTCCTACGAGCAGTACTTC	CSARKGGTSSSYEQYF	TRBD2	NA	TRBV20-1	TRBJ2-7
TGTGCCAGCAGTTCCCCCCCAATGGGGGACAATGAGCAGTTCTTC	CASSSPPMGDNEQFF	NA	NA	TRBV27	TRBJ2-1
TGTGCCAGCAGCGCCTCCTTGGCGGGCCCCCAGGGGACCCAGTACTTC	CASSASLAGPQGTQYF	NA	few	TRBV4-2	TRBJ2-5
TGCAGCGTGGGACGGCAAGCTAACTATGGCTACACCTTC	CSVGRQANYGYTF	NA	few	TRBV29-1	TRBJ1-2
TGCGCCAGCAGTGGTCAGGGGCGGCCTGAAGCTTTCTTT	CASSGQGRPEAFF	NA	NA	TRBV10-1	TRBJ1-1
TGTGCCAGCAGTTACTCGACTGTCAGCACAGATACGCAGTATTTT	CASSYSTVSTDTQYF	NA	NA	TRBV6-5	TRBJ2-3
TGTGCCAGCAGCAGGCCAGGCTTCAATCAGCCCCAGCATTTT	CASSRPGFNQPQHF	NA	NA	TRBV25-1	TRBJ1-5
TGCAGTGTACTAATCCCACGGTTCTCTGGAAACACCATATATTTT	CSVLIPRFSGNTIYF	NA	NA	TRBV20-1	TRBJ1-3
TGCAGTGCTCGTGCAGGACATAACACTGAAGCTTTCTTT	CSARAGHNTEAFF	NA	NA	TRBV20-1	TRBJ1-1
TGTGCCAGCAGACCCTCCTTGGGAGCAGAAGCTTTCTTT	CASRPSLGAEAFF	NA	once	TRBV6-2/TRBV6-3	TRBJ1-1
TGTGCCAGCAGCTTGAGAATAGGGTACGGAGATGAGCAGTTCTTC	CASSLRIGYGDEQFF	NA	NA	TRBV7-6	TRBJ2-1
TGTGCCAGCAACCACAGGAGGAGCTCCTACGAGCAGTACTTC	CASNHRRSSYEQYF	NA	NA	TRBV6-1	TRBJ2-7
TGTGCCAGCAGCCAGGAGGTTTATCAGCCCCAGCATTTT	CASSQEVYQPQHF	NA	medium-sized	TRBV4-2	TRBJ1-5
TGTGCCAGCAGTTCAGGGGGCGAGCAGTACTTC	CASSSGGEQYF	TRBD1	NA	TRBV6-2/TRBV6-3	TRBJ2-7
TGCAGTGCTAGTGTGGCGGGGAGGCGGTCCTACAATGAGCAGTTCTTC	CSASVAGRRSYNEQFF	NA	few	TRBV20-1	TRBJ2-1
TGCGCCAGCAGCCAAGCCGGGACTAGCGGGAGTCTGGGGCAGTTCTTC	CASSQAGTSGSLGQFF	TRBD2	NA	TRBV4-1	TRBJ2-1
TGTGCCAGCAGCCCCGGACGGAGCGGCCTTGATTCACCCCTCCACTTT	CASSPGRSGLDSPLHF	NA	NA	TRBV28	TRBJ1-6
TGTGCCAGCAGCTGGGACAGGGACGAGCAGTACTTC	CASSWDRDEQYF	NA	few	TRBV21-1	TRBJ2-7
TGCAGTGCCCACGGACAGGGACATTTTAATTCACCCCTCCACTTT	CSAHGQGHFNSPLHF	TRBD1	NA	TRBV20-1	TRBJ1-6
TGCAGTGCTAGAGCCCAGGGCGGGAATTTCTACGAGCAGTACTTC	CSARAQGGNFYEQYF	NA	NA	TRBV20-1	TRBJ2-7
TGTGCCAGCAGTTTAATACAGGGTAGGAATGGCTACACCTTC	CASSLIQGRNGYTF	NA	NA	TRBV28	TRBJ1-2
TGTGCCGTTGGACAGCGACTAACTGGGGCCAACGTCCTGACTTTC	CAVGQRLTGANVLTF	NA	few	TRBV24-1	TRBJ2-6
TGTGCCAGCAGCCTATCAGGACAGGCCATGGGGCAGTACTTC	CASSLSGQAMGQYF	TRBD1	NA	TRBV9	TRBJ2-7
TGTGCCAGCAGCGCCCAGGACAGGCCTAGGGGGTCCTACGAGCAGTACTTC	CASSAQDRPRGSYEQYF	TRBD1	few	TRBV7-2	TRBJ2-7
TGTGCCAGCAGTTTCTTAGACACCCTCTATGGCTACACCTTC	CASSFLDTLYGYTF	NA	NA	TRBV28	TRBJ1-2
TGTGCCAGCAGCTTAGATACCCGGGAGACCCAGTACTTC	CASSLDTRETQYF	NA	NA	TRBV7-2	TRBJ2-5
TGTGCCAGCAGCTTCCTAGCGGGGGGGGGCACCGGGGAGCTGTTTTTT	CASSFLAGGGTGELFF	TRBD2	few	TRBV7-8	TRBJ2-2
TGTGCCAGCAGACAACAGGGGTATAGCTCCTACGAGCAGTACTTC	CASRQQGYSSYEQYF	TRBD1	NA	TRBV28	TRBJ2-7
TGCGCCAGCAGTACTAGCGGGAGTTACGAGCAGTACTTC	CASSTSGSYEQYF	TRBD2	few	TRBV10-1	TRBJ2-7
TGCAGTGCTAGAGAACGGGGGAGGGGGCGTGAGCAGTTCTTC	CSARERGRGREQFF	NA	medium-sized	TRBV20-1	TRBJ2-1
TGTGCCAGCAGCCCCACAGATACAAGGGGTGAGCAGTTCTTC	CASSPTDTRGEQFF	NA	few	TRBV7-3	TRBJ2-1
TGCGCCAGCAGCTCGCAGACTAGCGGGAGGGGCGAGACCCAGTACTTC	CASSSQTSGRGETQYF	TRBD2	NA	TRBV5-1	TRBJ2-5
TGTGCCACCTACGACCCGCGAACCGGGAACACCGGGGAGCTGTTTTTT	CATYDPRTGNTGELFF	NA	NA	TRBV15	TRBJ2-2
TGTGCCAGCAGTGCGCCCGAGCAGTACTTC	CASSAPEQYF	NA	NA	TRBV6-1	TRBJ2-7
TGTGCCAGCAGTGTACGGACGAACACTGAAGCTTTCTTT	CASSVRTNTEAFF	NA	few	TRBV2	TRBJ1-1
TGCAGTGCTAGAGAAGTGGCGGGAGTCGGCACAGATACGCAGTATTTT	CSAREVAGVGTDTQYF	TRBD2	few	TRBV20-1	TRBJ2-3
TGTGCCAGCAGCCTCCTAGGGGGGCTTGGGGCCAACGTCCTGACTTTC	CASSLLGGLGANVLTF	NA	NA	TRBV12-3/TRBV12-4	TRBJ2-6
TGCAGTGCTAGAGTCCGACAGGGTCACTATGGCTACACCTTC	CSARVRQGHYGYTF	TRBD1	few	TRBV20-1	TRBJ1-2
TGTGCCAACCCCCTTAGAGTCTACGAGCAGTACTTC	CANPLRVYEQYF	NA	few	TRBV19	TRBJ2-7
TGCAGTGCTAGTAAGATGGGAAGAGAGACCCAGTACTTC	CSASKMGRETQYF	NA	few	TRBV20-1	TRBJ2-5
TGTGCCAGCAGTTCCACGGTAGAGCGACAAGAGACCCAGTACTTC	CASSSTVERQETQYF	NA	NA	TRBV6-5	TRBJ2-5
TGCAGTGCTGGCGCGACCGGTTCCTACGAGCAGTACTTC	CSAGATGSYEQYF	NA	NA	TRBV20-1	TRBJ2-7